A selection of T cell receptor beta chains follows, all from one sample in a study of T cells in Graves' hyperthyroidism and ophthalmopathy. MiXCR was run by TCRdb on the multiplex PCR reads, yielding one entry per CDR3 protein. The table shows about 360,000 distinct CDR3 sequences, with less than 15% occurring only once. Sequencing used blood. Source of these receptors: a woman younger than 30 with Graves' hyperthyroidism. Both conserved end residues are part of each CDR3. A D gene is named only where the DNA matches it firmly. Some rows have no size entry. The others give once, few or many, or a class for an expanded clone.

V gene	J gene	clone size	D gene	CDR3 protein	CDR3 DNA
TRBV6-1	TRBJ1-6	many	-	CASSEVGIKNSPLHF	TGTGCCAGCAGTGAAGTTGGGATTAAAAATTCACCCCTCCACTTT
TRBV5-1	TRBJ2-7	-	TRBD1	CASSRRQGAREQYF	TGCGCCAGCAGTAGGAGACAGGGGGCGAGGGAGCAGTACTTC
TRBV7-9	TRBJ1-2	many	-	CASSRPGDGGYTF	TGTGCCAGCAGCCGCCCGGGGGACGGTGGCTACACCTTC
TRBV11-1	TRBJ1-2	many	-	CASSPNRDGYTF	TGTGCCAGCAGCCCGAACAGGGATGGCTACACCTTC
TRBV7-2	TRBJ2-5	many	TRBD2	CASSFGSGVYQETQYF	TGTGCCAGCAGCTTCGGTAGCGGGGTGTACCAAGAGACCCAGTACTTC
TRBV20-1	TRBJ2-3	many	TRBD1	CSARDRGQGNTDTQYF	TGCAGTGCTAGAGATCGGGGACAGGGGAACACAGATACGCAGTATTTT
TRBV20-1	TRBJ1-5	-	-	CSARTSNQPQHF	TGCAGTGCTCGCACGAGCAATCAGCCCCAGCATTTT
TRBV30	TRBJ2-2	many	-	CAWSGRELFF	TGTGCCTGGAGCGGGCGGGAGCTGTTTTTT
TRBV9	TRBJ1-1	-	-	CASSIMTANTEAFF	TGTGCCAGCAGCATTATGACGGCGAACACTGAAGCTTTCTTT
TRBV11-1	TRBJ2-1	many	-	CASSEGRMGEIYNEQFF	TGTGCCAGCAGCGAAGGTCGGATGGGGGAGATCTACAATGAGCAGTTCTTC
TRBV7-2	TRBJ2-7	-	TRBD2	CASTYYPRKRELRDEQYF	TGCGCCAGCACCTATTATCCCAGGAAGCGGGAGCTTCGGGATGAGCAGTACTTC
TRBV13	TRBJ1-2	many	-	CASSPHRTDWDYGYTF	TGTGCCAGCAGCCCCCACCGGACGGACTGGGACTATGGCTACACCTTC
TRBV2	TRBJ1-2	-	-	CASTSGEGSHYGYTF	TGTGCCAGCACCTCAGGGGAGGGCTCACACTATGGCTACACCTTC
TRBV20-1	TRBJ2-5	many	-	CSAVDSTQETQYF	TGCAGTGCTGTGGACAGCACTCAAGAGACCCAGTACTTC
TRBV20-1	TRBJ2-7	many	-	CSAPDLAYEQYF	TGCAGTGCCCCCGACCTCGCCTACGAGCAGTACTTC
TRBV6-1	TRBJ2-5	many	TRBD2	CASSERDYPERTQYF	TGTGCCAGCAGTGAAAGGGACTACCCCGAACGGACCCAGTACTTC
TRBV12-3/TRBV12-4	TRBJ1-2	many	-	CASSPPMWGGTPRGYTF	TGTGCCAGCAGTCCCCCTATGTGGGGGGGGACTCCAAGAGGCTACACCTTC
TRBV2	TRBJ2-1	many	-	CASTLSWGDHEQFF	TGTGCCAGCACTCTCTCGTGGGGGGACCATGAGCAGTTCTTC
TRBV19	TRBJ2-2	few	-	CASSIHPRGRGTGELFF	TGTGCCAGTAGTATTCATCCCCGAGGTAGAGGCACCGGGGAGCTGTTTTTT
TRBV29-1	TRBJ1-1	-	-	CSVAGGLNTEAFF	TGCAGCGTTGCCGGGGGGCTAAACACTGAAGCTTTCTTT
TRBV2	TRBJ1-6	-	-	CASHSRGGSSYNSPLHF	TGTGCCAGCCATTCACGGGGTGGATCCTCCTATAATTCACCCCTCCACTTT
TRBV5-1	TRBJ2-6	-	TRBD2	CASSLVLGEESGGNVLTF	TGCGCCAGCAGCTTGGTCCTGGGAGAGGAGTCGGGGGGAAACGTCCTGACTTTC
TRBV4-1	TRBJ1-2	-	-	CASSQDRSVDYGYTF	TGCGCCAGCAGCCAAGATCGGTCTGTCGACTATGGCTACACCTTC
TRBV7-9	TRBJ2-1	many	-	CASAINRAGVGSYNEQFF	TGTGCCAGCGCCATCAATCGAGCCGGGGTAGGGAGCTACAATGAGCAGTTCTTC
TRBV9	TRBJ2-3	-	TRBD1	CASSGPPRTGSIADTQYF	TGTGCCAGCAGCGGTCCCCCCCGGACAGGGTCTATCGCAGATACGCAGTATTTT
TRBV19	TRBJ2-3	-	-	CASSIELHTQYF	TGTGCCAGTAGTATTGAACTCCATACGCAGTATTTT